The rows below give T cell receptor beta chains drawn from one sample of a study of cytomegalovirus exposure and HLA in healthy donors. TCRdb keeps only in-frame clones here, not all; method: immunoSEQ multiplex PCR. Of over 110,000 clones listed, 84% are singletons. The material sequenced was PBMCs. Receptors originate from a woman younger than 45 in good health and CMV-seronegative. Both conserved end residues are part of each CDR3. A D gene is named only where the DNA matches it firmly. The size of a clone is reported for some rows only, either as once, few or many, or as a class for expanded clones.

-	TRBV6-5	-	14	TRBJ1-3	CASTTAPSGNTIYF	TGTGCCAGCACCACAGCCCCCAGTGGAAACACCATATATTTT
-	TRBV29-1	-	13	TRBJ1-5	CSAIGQNREPQHF	TGCAGCGCAATCGGACAAAACCGGGAGCCCCAGCATTTT
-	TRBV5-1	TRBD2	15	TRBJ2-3	CASSGTSGGPDTQYF	TGCGCCAGCAGCGGGACTAGCGGAGGACCAGATACGCAGTATTTT
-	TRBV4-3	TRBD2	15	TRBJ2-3	CASSPRGRATDTQYF	TGCGCCAGCAGCCCACGGGGGAGGGCGACAGATACGCAGTATTTT
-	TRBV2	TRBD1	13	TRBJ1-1	CASRRQGSTEAFF	TGTGCCAGCAGACGACAGGGGTCCACTGAAGCTTTCTTT
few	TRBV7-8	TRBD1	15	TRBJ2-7	CASSLRDRGLYEQYF	TGTGCCAGCAGCCTCAGGGACAGGGGGCTCTACGAGCAGTACTTC
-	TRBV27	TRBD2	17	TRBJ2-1	CASSLTGPGGAKNEQFF	TGTGCCAGCAGTCTAACCGGTCCGGGGGGGGCCAAAAATGAGCAGTTCTTC
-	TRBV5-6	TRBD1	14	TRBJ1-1	CASSSYRGGTEAFF	TGTGCCAGCAGCTCATACAGGGGTGGCACTGAAGCTTTCTTT
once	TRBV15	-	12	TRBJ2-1	CATTSGGNEQFF	TGTGCCACTACATCTGGTGGTAATGAGCAGTTCTTC
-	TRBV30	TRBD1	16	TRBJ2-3	CAWRGRTGGRTDTQYF	TGTGCCTGGAGGGGGAGGACAGGGGGCCGCACAGATACGCAGTATTTT
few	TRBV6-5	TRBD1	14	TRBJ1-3	CASRTGGTGNTIYF	TGTGCCAGCAGGACAGGGGGCACGGGAAACACCATATATTTT
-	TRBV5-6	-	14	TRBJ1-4	CASSLAGEVEKLFF	TGTGCCAGCAGCCTGGCTGGGGAGGTTGAAAAACTGTTTTTT
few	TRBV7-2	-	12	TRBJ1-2	CASSPVGSTGTF	TGTGCCAGCAGCCCAGTCGGCTCTACAGGGACCTTC
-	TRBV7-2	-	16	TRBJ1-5	CASSLVPGQIYQPQHF	TGTGCCAGCAGCTTAGTTCCTGGACAGATCTATCAGCCCCAGCATTTT
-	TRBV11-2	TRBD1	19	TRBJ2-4	CASSSPSDRRELAKNIQYF	TGTGCCAGCAGCTCCCCCTCGGACAGGCGAGAATTGGCCAAAAACATTCAGTACTTC
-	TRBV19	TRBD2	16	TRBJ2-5	CASTPGGLAGEETQYF	TGTGCCAGTACCCCTGGCGGACTAGCGGGGGAAGAGACCCAGTACTTC
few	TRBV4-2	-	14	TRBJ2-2	CASSRKTGGGELFF	TGTGCCAGCAGCCGAAAGACCGGAGGCGGGGAGCTGTTTTTT
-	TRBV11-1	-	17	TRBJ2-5	CASSLVFAAGVSTTQYF	TGTGCCAGCAGCTTAGTCTTCGCGGCAGGGGTGTCAACGACCCAGTACTTC
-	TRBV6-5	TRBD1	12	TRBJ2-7	CASRRTGGEQYF	TGTGCCAGCAGGAGGACAGGAGGCGAGCAGTACTTC
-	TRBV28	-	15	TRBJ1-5	CASSLRQGQGQPQHF	TGTGCCAGCAGTTTACGGCAGGGGCAGGGTCAGCCCCAGCATTTT